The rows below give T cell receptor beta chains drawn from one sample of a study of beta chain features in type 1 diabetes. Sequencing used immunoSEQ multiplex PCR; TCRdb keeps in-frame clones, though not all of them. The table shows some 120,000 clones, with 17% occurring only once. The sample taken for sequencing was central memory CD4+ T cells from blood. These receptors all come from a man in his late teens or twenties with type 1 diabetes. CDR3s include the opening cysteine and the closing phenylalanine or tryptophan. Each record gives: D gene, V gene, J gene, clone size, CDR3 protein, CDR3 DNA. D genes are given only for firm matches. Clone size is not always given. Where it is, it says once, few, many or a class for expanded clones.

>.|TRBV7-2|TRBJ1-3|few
CASGGTSSGNTIYF
TGTGCCAGCGGAGGAACCAGCTCTGGAAACACCATATATTTT
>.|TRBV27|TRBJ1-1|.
CASSFNRNTEAFF
TGTGCCAGCAGTTTTAACCGAAATACTGAAGCTTTCTTT
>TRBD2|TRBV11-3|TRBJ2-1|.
CASSFPGGSNEQFF
TGTGCCAGCAGCTTCCCGGGAGGCTCCAATGAGCAGTTCTTC
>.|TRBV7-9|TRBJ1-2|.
CASSLGGDYGYTF
TGTGCCAGCAGCTTAGGGGGAGACTATGGCTACACCTTC
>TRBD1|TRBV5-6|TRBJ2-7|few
CASSFGQGAFLQYF
TGTGCCAGCAGCTTCGGACAGGGGGCGTTTTTGCAGTACTTC
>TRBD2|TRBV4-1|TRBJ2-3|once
CASSHGTSGRTDTQYF
TGCGCCAGCAGCCATGGGACTAGCGGAAGGACAGATACGCAGTATTTT
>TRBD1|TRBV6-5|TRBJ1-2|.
CASSWGDSRNGYTF
TGTGCCAGCAGTTGGGGGGACAGCCGAAATGGCTACACCTTC
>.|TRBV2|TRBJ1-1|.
CASSEAGWRTEAFF
TGTGCCAGCAGTGAGGCAGGGTGGAGAACTGAAGCTTTCTTT
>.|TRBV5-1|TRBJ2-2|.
CASILERAGELFF
.
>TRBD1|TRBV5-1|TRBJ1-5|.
CASSPESAGGLQPQHF
TGCGCCAGCTCCCCCGAGTCGGCAGGGGGGTTGCAGCCCCAGCATTTT
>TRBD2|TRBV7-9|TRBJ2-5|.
CASSFNSGRGETQYF
TGTGCCAGCAGCTTTAACAGCGGGAGAGGGGAGACCCAGTACTTC
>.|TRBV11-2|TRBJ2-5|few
CASSASQETQYF
TGTGCCAGCAGCGCCTCCCAAGAGACCCAGTACTTC
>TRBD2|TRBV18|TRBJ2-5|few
CASSRLAGDDMYQETQYF
TGTGCCAGCTCTCGACTAGCGGGGGACGATATGTACCAAGAGACCCAGTACTTC
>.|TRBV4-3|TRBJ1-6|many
CASRRGDNSPLHF
TGCGCCAGCAGGCGGGGCGATAATTCACCCCTCCACTTT
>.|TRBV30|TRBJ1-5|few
CAWSISGSNQPQHF
TGTGCCTGGAGTATCAGTGGTAGCAATCAGCCCCAGCATTTT
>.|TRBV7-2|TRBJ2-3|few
CASSSYGTSTDTQYF
TGTGCCAGCAGTTCTTACGGGACTAGCACAGATACGCAGTATTTT
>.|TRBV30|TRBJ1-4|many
CAWSVSWAGNEKLFF
TGTGCCTGGAGTGTTAGTTGGGCGGGTAATGAAAAACTGTTTTTT
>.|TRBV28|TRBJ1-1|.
CAQDKGGNAEAFF
TGTGCCCAAGACAAGGGGGGCAATGCTGAAGCTTTCTTT
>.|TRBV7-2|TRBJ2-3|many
CASSLGTTTDTQYF
TGTGCCAGCAGCTTAGGGACTACCACAGATACGCAGTATTTT
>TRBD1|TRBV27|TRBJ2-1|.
CASSLPGQAFNEQFF
TGTGCCAGCAGTTTACCGGGACAGGCGTTCAATGAGCAGTTCTTC
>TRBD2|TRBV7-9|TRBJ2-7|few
CASSQGLADPYEQYF
TGTGCCAGCAGCCAAGGACTAGCGGATCCCTACGAGCAGTACTTC
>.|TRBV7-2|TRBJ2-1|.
CASSLTLYEQFF
TGTGCCAGCAGCTTAACCCTCTATGAGCAGTTCTTC
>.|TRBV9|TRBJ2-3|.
CASNLDGGTDTQYF
TGTGCCAGCAACCTGGATGGGGGCACAGATACGCAGTATTTT
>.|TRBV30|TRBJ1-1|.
CAWSPKDGSGGNTEAFF
TGTGCCTGGAGTCCAAAGGACGGATCCGGGGGGAACACTGAAGCTTTCTTT
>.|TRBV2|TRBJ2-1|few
CASSYSNEQFF
TGTGCCAGCAGTTACAGCAATGAGCAGTTCTTC
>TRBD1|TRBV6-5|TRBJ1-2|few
CASSYQDREPYGYTF
TGTGCCAGCAGTTACCAAGACAGGGAACCCTATGGCTACACCTTC
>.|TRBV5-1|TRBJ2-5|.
CASSYGLQETQYF
TGCGCCAGCAGCTATGGCCTCCAAGAGACCCAGTACTTC
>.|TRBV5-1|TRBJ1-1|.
CASSLQWGTAEAFF
TGCGCCAGCAGCTTGCAGTGGGGTACGGCTGAAGCTTTCTTT
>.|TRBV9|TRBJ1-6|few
CASSANVDSYNSPLHF
TGTGCCAGCAGCGCCAACGTGGATTCCTATAATTCACCCCTCCACTTT
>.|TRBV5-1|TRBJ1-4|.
CASSLRADEKLFF
TGCGCCAGCAGCCTACGGGCGGACGAAAAACTGTTTTTT
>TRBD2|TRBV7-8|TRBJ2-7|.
CASSFWTSEEQYF
TGTGCCAGCAGCTTTTGGACTAGCGAGGAGCAGTACTTC
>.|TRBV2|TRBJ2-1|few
CASLRDQTGNEQFF
TGTGCCAGCTTGCGGGACCAGACGGGCAATGAGCAGTTCTTC
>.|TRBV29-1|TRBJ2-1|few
CSVEDQVKYNEQFF
TGCAGCGTTGAAGACCAGGTTAAATACAATGAGCAGTTCTTC
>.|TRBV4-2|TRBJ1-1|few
CASSQANQGTEAFF
TGTGCCAGCAGCCAAGCTAATCAGGGGACTGAAGCTTTCTTT
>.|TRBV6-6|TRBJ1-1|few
CATTARGGMNTEAFF
TGTGCCACCACCGCCCGGGGGGGGATGAACACTGAAGCTTTCTTT
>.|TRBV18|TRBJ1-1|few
CASSPAWGDTEAFF
TGTGCCAGCTCACCCGCGTGGGGAGACACTGAAGCTTTCTTT
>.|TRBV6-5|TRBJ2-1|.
CASSPNQDEQFF
TGTGCCAGCAGCCCTAATCAGGATGAGCAGTTCTTC
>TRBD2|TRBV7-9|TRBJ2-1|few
CASSDPGTSGRRNNEQFF
TGTGCCAGCAGCGACCCTGGGACTAGCGGGAGACGGAACAATGAGCAGTTCTTC
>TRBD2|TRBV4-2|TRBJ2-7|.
CASSPVGTSGIGEQYF
TGTGCCAGCAGCCCGGTCGGGACTAGCGGGATAGGGGAGCAGTACTTC
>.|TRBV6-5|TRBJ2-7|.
CASSYVRSYEQYF
TGTGCCAGCAGTTATGTCAGGAGCTACGAGCAGTACTTC
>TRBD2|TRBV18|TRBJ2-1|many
CASSPSLAGGSSYNEQFF
TGTGCCAGCTCACCATCCCTAGCGGGAGGTAGCTCCTACAATGAGCAGTTCTTC
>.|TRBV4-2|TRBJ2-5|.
CASSQDLEVQETQYF
TGTGCCAGCAGCCAAGACTTGGAGGTCCAAGAGACCCAGTACTTC
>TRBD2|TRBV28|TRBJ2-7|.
CASSRGAGGPHEQYF
TGTGCCAGCAGTCGGGGAGCGGGAGGGCCCCACGAGCAGTACTTC
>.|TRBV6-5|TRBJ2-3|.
CASSYSLRDATDTQYF
TGTGCCAGCAGTTACTCTTTACGAGACGCCACAGATACGCAGTATTTT
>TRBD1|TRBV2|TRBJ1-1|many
CASSGQGNTEAFF
TGTGCCAGCTCTGGACAGGGGAACACTGAAGCTTTCTTT
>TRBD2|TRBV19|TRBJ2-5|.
CATRGGYQETQYF
TGTGCCACCCGGGGAGGGTACCAAGAGACCCAGTACTTC
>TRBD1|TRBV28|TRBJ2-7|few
CASRTDREYEQYF
TGTGCCAGCAGAACCGACAGGGAATACGAGCAGTACTTC
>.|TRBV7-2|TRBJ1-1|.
CASSSSRGGRTEAFF
TGTGCCAGCAGCTCCTCTCGGGGAGGTCGAACTGAAGCTTTCTTT
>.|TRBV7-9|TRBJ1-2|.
CASSGEWTNYGYTF
TGTGCCAGCAGCGGGGAGTGGACTAACTATGGCTACACCTTC
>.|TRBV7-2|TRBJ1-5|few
CASSLRGQTEPQHF
TGTGCCAGCAGCTTAAGGGGCCAGACGGAGCCCCAGCATTTT
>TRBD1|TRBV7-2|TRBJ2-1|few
CASSTDRGYYNEQFF
TGTGCCAGCAGCACAGACAGGGGGTACTACAATGAGCAGTTCTTC
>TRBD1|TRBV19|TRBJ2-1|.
CASSKPGQGRNEQFF
TGTGCCAGTAGTAAACCGGGACAGGGGAGGAATGAGCAGTTCTTC
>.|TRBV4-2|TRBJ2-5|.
CASSQDLTVEETQYF
TGTGCCAGCAGCCAAGATCTTACTGTTGAGGAGACCCAGTACTTC
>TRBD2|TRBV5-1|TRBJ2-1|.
CASSLEPSGYNEQFF
TGCGCCAGCAGCTTAGAGCCTAGCGGCTACAATGAGCAGTTCTTC
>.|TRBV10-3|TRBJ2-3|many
CAIMGGSVDTQYF
TGTGCCATCATGGGGGGTTCGGTAGATACGCAGTATTTT
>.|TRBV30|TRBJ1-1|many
CAWQSPGFGNTEAFF
TGTGCCTGGCAAAGCCCAGGGTTTGGGAACACTGAAGCTTTCTTT
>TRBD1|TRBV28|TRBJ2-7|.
CASSPGPRTGSYEQYF
TGTGCCAGCAGTCCCGGACCAAGGACAGGGAGCTACGAGCAGTACTTC
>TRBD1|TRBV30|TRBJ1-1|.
CAWSSDRGAEAFF
TGTGCCTGGAGTTCCGACAGGGGAGCTGAAGCTTTCTTT
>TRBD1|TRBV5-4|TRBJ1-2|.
CASSQGQGNGYTF
TGTGCCAGCAGCCAAGGACAGGGGAATGGCTACACCTTC
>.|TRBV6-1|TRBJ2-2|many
CASDRPLNTGELFF
TGTGCCAGCGACCGACCCCTGAACACCGGGGAGCTGTTTTTT